One T cell receptor (beta chain) is described in this entry. The CDR3 is made up of 14 amino acids. Trimming cost V 2 bases and J 4 bases; bases outside gene matches: 1. Germline-derived CDR1 and CDR2 are SGHRS and YFSETQ. TEMRA cells were enriched by FACS, and CD4+ and CD8+ T cells were negatively isolated. The sample originates from a study of CD8 T cells in Susac syndrome. Reverse transcription used about 0.5 to 1 ug RNA and random hexamers. TCRdb processed the immunoSEQ multiplex PCR reads anew with MiXCR; each CDR3 protein has one entry. The sample has 200,000 to 250,000 distinct CDR3 sequences, about 96% seen once; the top ten hold 0.095%.

The rearrangement links TRBV5-1 to TRBJ1-1; 11 nucleotides agree with TRBD1. Sequenced sample: CD4+ T cells from PBMCs. The clonotype was recovered from a human donor with multiple sclerosis. Here the CDR3 reads CASSFGTGGTEAFF. In DNA, the CDR3 is TGCGCCAGCAGCTTTGGGACAGGGGGCACTGAAGCTTTCTTT. Filled out from reference TRBV5-1 and TRBJ1-1, the complete variable domain reads KAGVTQTPRYLIKTRGQQVTLSCSPISGHRSVSWYQQTPGQGLQFLFEYFSETQRNKGNFPGRFSGRQFSNSRSEMNVSTLELGDSALYLCASSFGTGGTEAFFGQGTRLTVV.